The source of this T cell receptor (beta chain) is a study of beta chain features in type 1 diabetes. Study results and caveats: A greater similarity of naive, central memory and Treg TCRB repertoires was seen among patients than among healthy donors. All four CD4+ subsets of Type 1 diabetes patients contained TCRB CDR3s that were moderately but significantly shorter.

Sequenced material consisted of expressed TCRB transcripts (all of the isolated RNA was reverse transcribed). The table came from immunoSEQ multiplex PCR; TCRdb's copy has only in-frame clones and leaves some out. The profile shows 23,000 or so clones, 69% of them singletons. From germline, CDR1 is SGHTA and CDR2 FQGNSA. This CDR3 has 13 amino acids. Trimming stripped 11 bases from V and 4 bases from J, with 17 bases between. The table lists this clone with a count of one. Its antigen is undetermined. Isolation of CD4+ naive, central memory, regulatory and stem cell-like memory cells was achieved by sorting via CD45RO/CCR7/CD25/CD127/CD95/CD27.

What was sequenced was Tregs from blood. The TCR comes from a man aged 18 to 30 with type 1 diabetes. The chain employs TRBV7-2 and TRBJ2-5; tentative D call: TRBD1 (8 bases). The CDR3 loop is CALGAGTGETQYF. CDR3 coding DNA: TGTGCCCTCGGAGCGGGGACAGGAGAGACCCAGTACTTC.